These T cell receptor beta chains were read from a single sample in a study of cytomegalovirus exposure and HLA in healthy donors. Produced via immunoSEQ multiplex PCR; TCRdb's table is partial and in-frame only. Its clone listing holds about 140,000 clones. The specimen was PBMCs. These receptors all come from a man aged 40-50 years in good health and CMV-seronegative. CDR3s leave out the opening cysteine and the closing phenylalanine or tryptophan.

TRBV6-1,TRBJ1-6,ASSETGYNSPLH
TRBV6-1,TRBJ1-2,ASSPQGYGYT
TRBV19,TRBJ2-2,ASSIVGRGNTGELF
TRBV7-9,TRBJ2-5,ASTGRGGGETQY
TRBV5-1,TRBJ1-1,ATSTETNTEAF
TRBV6-6,-,ASSYNTGPYEQY
TRBV15,TRBJ1-3,ATSTRQGTLGNTIY
TRBV7-2,TRBJ1-1,ASSFPQGKSEAF
TRBV19,TRBJ2-3,ASSTLGRGGPDTQY
TRBV6-1,TRBJ1-4,ASTTGGVEKLF
TRBV5-6,TRBJ2-7,ASSLGSSGISYEQY
TRBV28,TRBJ1-5,ASSLGTGGNQPQH
TRBV7-3,TRBJ1-1,ASSLFHGTEAF
TRBV7-9,TRBJ2-3,ASSPKTSGGTDTQY
TRBV7-9,TRBJ1-2,ASSLAEANYGYT
TRBV7-7,-,ASSLGDSLSYEQY
TRBV7-3,TRBJ1-1,ASSLSGGAAF
TRBV7-9,TRBJ2-5,ASRQGGGETQY
TRBV4-3,TRBJ1-5,ASSQVRSLHGGNQPQH
TRBV5-4,TRBJ2-3,ASSYGTGVADTQY
TRBV12-2,TRBJ2-2,ASRLARQFNTGELF
TRBV11-2,TRBJ2-7,ASSPQSGGGSYEQY
TRBV27,TRBJ1-1,ASSLRGEAF
TRBV7-2,TRBJ1-5,ASSLGRAGGPQH
TRBV2,TRBJ2-3,ASSPDGRDTQY
TRBV5-1,TRBJ1-4,ASSSSGGLEKLF
TRBV9,TRBJ2-5,ASSVGFSGGETQY
TRBV12-5,TRBJ1-1,ASVTGTGGPEAF
TRBV7-2,TRBJ2-1,ASSLVQGSYNEQF
TRBV19,TRBJ2-7,ASSTNAGTAYEQY
TRBV7-6,TRBJ2-4,ASSLGGSNIQY
TRBV5-4,TRBJ1-1,ASSVDQGKNTEAF
TRBV4-2,TRBJ1-1,ASSQDDRGRRKTEAF
TRBV4-2,TRBJ2-5,ASSQELSTGGVPGETQY
TRBV10-1,TRBJ1-2,ASSEGRRRGGNYGYT
TRBV7-6,TRBJ1-4,ASTSHGQSGEKLF
TRBV25-1,TRBJ2-3,ASSNLAGRTDTQY
TRBV5-6,TRBJ2-5,ASSLAQGGGRQETQY
TRBV7-2,TRBJ1-5,ASSSGDRTNQPQH
TRBV5-6,TRBJ2-1,ASSADRLYEF
TRBV12-5,TRBJ1-5,ASGLGQGSNQPQH